The table lists the clone carrying this T cell receptor beta chain with many counts. Its matching antigen is unknown. The data are from a study of beta chain features in type 1 diabetes. Study-level points and caveats: Cells that show high TCR expression could be over-represented by cDNA sequencing. TCRB CDR3s were moderately but significantly shorter in Type 1 diabetes patients in all four CD4+ subsets.

In germline, CDR1 is KGHSH, CDR2 LQKENI. The J segment lost 5 bases and the V segment lost 6 bases, leaving 6 bases of the junction unmatched. The CDR3 is 14 amino acids. TCRB transcripts that were expressed got sequenced, as all of the isolated RNA had been reverse transcribed. Some clones are missing from TCRdb's copy, which holds only in-frame ones; the method was immunoSEQ multiplex PCR. The sample has approximately 150,000 clones, about 12% seen once. The chain combines TRBV18 with TRBJ1-2; 10 bases fit TRBD1. The TCR originated in a man in his late teens or twenties with type 1 diabetes. The sequencing sample was made of central memory CD4+ T cells from blood. CDR3 DNA sequence: TGTGCCAGCTCCCGGGACAGGGGCAATTATGGCTACACCTTC. This gives the protein CASSRDRGNYGYTF.